Reported below is one T cell receptor (beta chain). In this sample, this clonotype turned up a few times. Its antigen target is currently unknown. Within one base of it there is no much larger clone, and no base qualities were kept. The run used an Illumina HiSeq 2500. Quantitative 5'-RACE with molecular barcodes was used to prepare TCR beta libraries. Processing in the source paper ran as follows. Disease-linked TCR variants were identified with a new computational method built on a probabilistic model of VDJ rearrangement. In TCRdb, the public reads were trimmed at Q25 with fastp and aligned with MiXCR, with productive beta chains retained. Every CDR3 protein is listed once, alongside the most common genes and DNA of its rows. The V and J calls and clone size come from TCRdb's table, not from the authors' own analysis. Present in this sample are about 250,000 distinct CDR3 sequences, roughly 32% of which were seen just once. The ten top clones hold roughly 4% of the sample.

These data come from a study of CD8 T cells in ankylosing spondylitis (TCRdb year 2017). Study-level background: The study set out to find disease-linked TCR variants by profiling T cell receptor beta repertoires in ankylosing spondylitis patients and healthy donors. Samples of peripheral blood were taken, and for ankylosing spondylitis patients, synovial fluid was collected as well. The full study cohort was made up of approximately 27 ankylosing spondylitis patients and around 100 healthy donors. The investigation overall reported the following: The disease-linked clones were reported as significantly enriched in matched synovial fluid samples from ankylosing spondylitis patients. The disease-linked clones had a CD8+ phenotype and were found at relatively low frequencies in peripheral blood. A TCR beta motif made up of several highly homologous amino acid variants appeared to be characteristic of blood from ankylosing spondylitis patients. Some of the motif variants had been reported before in the synovial fluid and blood of reactive arthritis patients, a finding that suggests common disease-initiation mechanisms.

The CDR3 spans 12 residues, from the cysteine through the phenylalanine. Only CDR3 DNA remains: 36 bases, in frame from the first base. At the junction V is shortened by 6 bases and J by 11 bases; bases outside the gene matches: 11. The germline V gene supplies CDR1 SQVTM and CDR2 ANQGSEA. The chain was built from TRBV29-1 and TRBJ1-1; 8 central nucleotides agree with TRBD1. The material sequenced was blood, either unsorted or a sorted T cell fraction (not recorded which). The receptor was isolated from a male donor with ankylosing spondylitis or in good health (not recorded which). The DNA sequence is TGCAGCGTCGACGGACAGGGCGGTCGGGCTTTCTTT. Its translation reads: CSVDGQGGRAFF. With the portions outside the CDR3 filled from the reference TRBV29-1 and TRBJ1-1 genes, the complete variable region becomes SAVISQKPSRDICQRGTSLTIQCQVDSQVTMMFWYRQQPGQSLTLIATANQGSEATYESGFVIDKFPISRPNLTFSTLTVSNMSPEDSSIYLCSVDGQGGRAFFGQGTRLTVV.